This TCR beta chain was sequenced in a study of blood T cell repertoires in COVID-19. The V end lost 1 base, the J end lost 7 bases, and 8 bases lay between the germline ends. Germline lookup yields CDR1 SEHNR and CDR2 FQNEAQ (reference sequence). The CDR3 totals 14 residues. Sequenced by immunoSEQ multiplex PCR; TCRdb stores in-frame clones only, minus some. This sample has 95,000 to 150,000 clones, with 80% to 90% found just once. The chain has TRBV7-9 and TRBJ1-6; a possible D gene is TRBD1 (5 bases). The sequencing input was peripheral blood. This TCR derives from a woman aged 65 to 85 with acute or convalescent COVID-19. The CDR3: CASSLERQNSPLHF. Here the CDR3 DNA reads TGTGCCAGCAGCTTAGAACGACAGAATTCACCCCTCCACTTT.